One sample yielded the 27 T cell receptor beta chains listed below, sequenced in a study of shared clonotypes between healthy human individuals. Naive-designated CD8 cells lacked CD45RO, were positively enriched for CCR7, and omitted terminally differentiated effector memory CD45RA+ cells. Produced via immunoSEQ multiplex PCR; TCRdb's table is partial and in-frame only. The table includes about 2.1 million clones, around 95% detected once. The sample taken for sequencing was naive CD8+ T cells from PBMCs. These receptors originate from a man younger than 35 in good health. Some clones in this sample may be carry-over from other donors' samples.

The sample holds one count of this clone. V gene TRBV7-9 combines with J gene TRBJ2-3, with TRBD1 identical over 8 bases. The CDR3 runs to 15 residues. Germline V lookup: CDR1 SEHNR, CDR2 FQNEAQ (reference sequence). The junction had 9 bases not matched to a gene; V was cut back by 5 bases and J by 5 bases. CDR3 region: CASSQGQGFGDTQYF. Here the CDR3 DNA reads TGTGCCAGCAGCCAAGGACAGGGTTTCGGAGATACGCAGTATTTT.

The V gene is TRBV4-3, the J gene TRBJ2-3; 11 bases align to TRBD1. The CDR3 is 15 amino acids. V shed 6 bases and J 3 bases; nucleotides not matched to a gene: 5. Germline-derived CDR1 and CDR2 are LGHNA and YSLEER. The CDR3 DNA follows: TGCGCCAGCAGTCACGGGACAGGGGGAACAGATACGCAGTATTTT. It is translated as CASSHGTGGTDTQYF.

The rearrangement uses TRBV27 and TRBJ2-7, with 10 bases fitting TRBD1. The CDR3 is 15 residues long. Germline CDR1 and CDR2: MNHEY and SMNVEV (reference sequence). The junction had 9 bases not matched to a gene; V was cut back by 5 bases and J by 5 bases. CDR3 sequence reads: CASSPRQGAGNEQYF. The CDR3 nucleotides read TGTGCCAGCAGTCCGAGACAGGGGGCGGGGAACGAGCAGTACTTC.

This clone was observed once. V is TRBV28 and J is TRBJ2-4; D not resolved. CDR1 is MDHEN and CDR2 is SYDVKM in the germline V gene. Trimming took off 1 base at V and 0 bases at J, with 13 bases between the two ends. This CDR3 is built from 17 residues. The CDR3 DNA reads as TGTGCCAGCAGTTTATATCTGGGCTCGATAGCCAAAAACATTCAGTACTTC. Its translation is CASSLYLGSIAKNIQYF.

The gene calls are TRBV5-1 and TRBJ2-1, with D hard to call. In germline, CDR1 is SGHRS, CDR2 YFSETQ. The CDR3 runs 12 residues. V was trimmed by 6 bases and J by 6 bases, leaving 10 bases between them. CDR3 sequence reads: CASMALSNEQFF. The CDR3 coding sequence is TGCGCCAGCATGGCTCTCTCCAATGAGCAGTTCTTC.

CDR3 protein: CASSQIGRGIQETQYF. CDR3 nucleotide sequence: TGCGCCAGCAGTCAGATTGGCAGGGGGATCCAAGAGACCCAGTACTTC. The rearrangement uses TRBV5-1 and TRBJ2-5, with 7 bases lining up with TRBD1. The V segment lost 5 bases and the J segment 1 base; nucleotides outside the gene matches: 11. CDR1 and CDR2 from the germline V gene are SGHRS and YFSETQ. The CDR3 totals 16 residues.

The chain combines TRBV15 with TRBJ1-5; the D is unclear. This CDR3 contains 18 residues. Trimming pared 1 base from V and 0 bases from J, leaving 16 bases between. The V gene's germline CDR1 is LNHNV and CDR2 YYDKDF (reference sequence). CDR3 protein: CATSRGDVFIGSNQPQHF. The CDR3 DNA follows: TGTGCCACCAGCAGAGGAGACGTGTTTATAGGTAGCAATCAGCCCCAGCATTTT.

V gene TRBV6-6 combines with J gene TRBJ1-1; 9 nucleotides agree with TRBD1. Germline CDR1 is MNHNY and CDR2 is SVGAGI (reference sequence). This CDR3 has 15 amino acids. Trimming at V came to 4 bases and at J to 3 bases, leaving 6 bases not matched to a gene. The CDR3 sequence is CASSFLTGGDTEAFF. CDR3 nucleotides: TGTGCCAGCAGTTTTCTTACAGGGGGCGACACTGAAGCTTTCTTT.

V gene TRBV27 combines with J gene TRBJ2-7, with a tentative D call TRBD2 (6 bases). The CDR3 runs to 13 residues. Germline V lookup: CDR1 MNHEY, CDR2 SMNVEV (reference sequence). With 11 bases removed from V and 3 bases from J, the gap between germline ends came to 17 bases. This CDR3 reads CAAGKGLIYEQYF. CDR3 sequence (DNA): TGTGCCGCGGGGAAAGGACTTATCTACGAGCAGTACTTC.

The rearrangement joins TRBV5-6 to TRBJ1-2; no definite D call. Germline CDR1 is SGHDT and CDR2 is YYEEEE. V lost 0 bases and J lost 1, with 7 bases in between. This CDR3 has 14 residues. CDR3 sequence (DNA): TGTGCCAGCAGCTTGGACCGACTTAACTATGGCTACACCTTC. It yields the protein CASSLDRLNYGYTF.

The chain employs TRBV2 and TRBJ2-2; D is ambiguous. V was clipped by 4 bases and J by 2 bases, with 11 bases between them. CDR3 length: 15 amino acids. Germline values: CDR1 SNHLY, CDR2 FYNNEI. The CDR3 DNA is TGTGCCAGCAGTGCTCCAGGCTCCAACACCGGGGAGCTGTTTTTT. Amino acid sequence: CASSAPGSNTGELFF.

The V call is TRBV6-5, the J call TRBJ2-5; D ambiguous. The CDR3 extends over 13 amino acids. The germline V gene encodes CDR1 MNHEY and CDR2 SVGAGI. Trimming left V 3 bases short and J 3 bases short, with 8 bases between. CDR3: CASSYRVEETQYF. In nucleotides, the CDR3 is TGTGCCAGCAGTTATAGGGTTGAAGAGACCCAGTACTTC.

This rearrangement joins TRBV27 to TRBJ1-2; 8 bases line up with TRBD1. The CDR3 is 13 amino acids. V lost 6 bases to trimming and J lost 4 bases; unmatched junction nucleotides: 4. From germline, CDR1 is MNHEY and CDR2 SMNVEV (reference sequence). In nucleotides, the CDR3 is TGTGCCAGCAGGCAGGGGGCGGCCTATGGCTACACCTTC. Protein product: CASRQGAAYGYTF.

The chain uses TRBV4-1 and TRBJ1-2; TRBD1 agrees at 10 bases. Germline assignment: CDR1 MGHRA and CDR2 YSYEKL. With V trimmed by 3 bases and J by 8 bases, 9 bases remained unmatched. CDR3 length equals 15 residues. CDR3 residues: CASSHPGTGVRGYTF. The CDR3 DNA reads TGCGCCAGCAGCCACCCCGGGACAGGGGTTAGGGGCTACACCTTC.

This chain uses TRBV4-1 with TRBJ1-1; no firm D call. Germline V lookup: CDR1 MGHRA, CDR2 YSYEKL. The CDR3 is 17 residues long. V was clipped by 2 bases and J by 4 bases, with 20 bases between them. CDR3: CASSQKSPLSPGTEAFF. CDR3 DNA sequence: TGCGCCAGCAGCCAAAAATCCCCATTAAGTCCGGGCACTGAAGCTTTCTTT.

J is TRBJ2-7 and V is TRBV5-1; D tentatively fits TRBD1 or TRBD2 (5 bases each). Germline CDR1 reads SGHRS; CDR2 reads YFSETQ. Deletions cut 1 base from V and 7 bases from J, with 15 bases between. The CDR3 consists of 14 residues. Here the CDR3 DNA reads TGCGCCAGCAGCTTGCCCGGGACCTTTCGGGAGCAGTACTTC. The encoded protein is CASSLPGTFREQYF.

With regard to this clone: In the same sample, other DNA sequences code for this CDR3. V and J are TRBV7-9 and TRBJ2-2; 10 nucleotides align to TRBD2. V was pared by 5 bases and J by 6 bases, with 3 bases of the junction left unmatched. This CDR3 has 14 residues. Germline V gene sequence: CDR1 SEHNR, CDR2 FQNEAQ (reference sequence). In nucleotides, the CDR3 is TGTGCCAGCAGCCTAGGACTAGCGGCCGGGGAGCTGTTTTTT. Translation gives CASSLGLAAGELFF.

This clone occurred once. V usage is TRBV15 and J usage is TRBJ1-2; maybe TRBD1 (5 bases). CDR3 length: 14 amino acids. V was pared by 3 bases and J by 3 bases, with 11 bases between. Per germline, CDR1 LNHNV and CDR2 YYDKDF (reference sequence). The CDR3 region has the DNA TGTGCCACCAGCAGCACATCCAGGGACTATGGCTACACCTTC. Translation: CATSSTSRDYGYTF.

The V and J genes are TRBV7-9 and TRBJ2-1, with D tentatively TRBD2 (6 bases). CDR1 is SEHNR and CDR2 is FQNEAQ in the germline V gene (reference sequence). Trimming cost V 0 bases and J 12 bases, with 12 bases left between them. The length of the CDR3 is 13 residues. This chain's CDR3 is CASSLAEGLGQFF. The CDR3 DNA sequence: TGTGCCAGCAGCTTAGCGGAGGGATTAGGGCAGTTCTTC.

V is TRBV7-9 and J is TRBJ2-1, with TRBD2 identical over 8 bases. V shed 5 bases and J 6 bases; nucleotides not matched to a gene: 18. Germline V lookup: CDR1 SEHNR, CDR2 FQNEAQ (reference sequence). The CDR3 is 18 residues long. The CDR3 sequence is CASSPPSRQREIFNEQFF. DNA of the CDR3: TGTGCCAGCAGCCCCCCCTCCCGACAGCGGGAGATTTTCAATGAGCAGTTCTTC.

V is TRBV11-2 and J is TRBJ2-3, with D tentatively TRBD2 (6 bases). V was shortened by 5 bases and J by 0 bases, with 15 bases between the two germline ends. The CDR3 contains 16 residues. The germline V gene has CDR1 SGHAT and CDR2 FQNNGV. CDR3 in amino acids: CASSPRRDASTDTQYF. CDR3 in DNA: TGTGCCAGCAGCCCACGGAGGGACGCTAGCACAGATACGCAGTATTTT.

The chain joins TRBV5-4 to TRBJ2-7; maybe TRBD2 (5 bases). The germline V gene encodes CDR1 SGHNT and CDR2 YYREEE (reference sequence). The CDR3 contains 13 residues. V was cut by 1 base and J by 0 bases, with 5 bases left in between. In nucleotides, the CDR3 is TGTGCCAGCAGCTTGCTAGCCTCCTACGAGCAGTACTTC. Its protein product is CASSLLASYEQYF. The variable domain in full, with the rest retrieved from reference TRBV5-4 and TRBJ2-7, is ETGVTQSPTHLIKTRGQQVTLRCSSQSGHNTVSWYQQALGQGPQFIFQYYREEENGRGNFPPRFSGLQFPNYSSELNVNALELDDSALYLCASSLLASYEQYFGPGTRLTVT.

The CDR3 coding sequence is TGTGCCAGTAGTGGGGAAATCAACACTGAAGCTTTCTTT. Residues: CASSGEINTEAFF. The genes are TRBV19 and TRBJ1-1; D call uncertain. Germline loops: CDR1 LNHDA, CDR2 SQIVND (reference sequence). The V and J ends lost 5 bases and 2 bases respectively, with 9 bases between them. This CDR3 is 13 amino acids long.

This chain connects TRBV6-5 to TRBJ2-1, with unresolved D. CDR3 length: 13 residues. The germline V and J ends were trimmed by 6 bases and 6 bases, with 12 bases remaining between them. The germline gives CDR1 MNHEY, CDR2 SVGAGI. The CDR3 coding sequence is TGTGCCAGCAGAAGGGCCTTTCTCAATGAGCAGTTCTTC. Protein product: CASRRAFLNEQFF.

The CDR3 region is CASSLNTGYSNQPQHF. CDR3 in DNA: TGTGCCAGCAGCTTGAATACAGGTTATAGCAATCAGCCCCAGCATTTT. This chain joins TRBV5-6 and TRBJ1-5; D may be TRBD1 (5 bases). The germline V gene has CDR1 SGHDT and CDR2 YYEEEE. This CDR3 has 16 residues. Trimming took off 1 base at V and 0 bases at J, with 11 bases between the two ends.

The genes are TRBV9 and TRBJ2-1; 7 bases fit TRBD2. Per germline, CDR1 SGDLS and CDR2 YYNGEE. The CDR3 loop spans 16 amino acids. With 3 bases clipped from V and 3 bases from J, the junction kept 9 bases outside the gene matches. CDR3: CASSAAQRELYNEQFF. CDR3 DNA sequence: TGTGCCAGCAGCGCGGCCCAGCGGGAACTCTACAATGAGCAGTTCTTC.

The chain joins TRBV18 to TRBJ2-5; 10 bases match TRBD1. Trimming cost V 5 bases and J 3 bases; bases outside gene matches: 6. The CDR3 length is 15 residues. Germline CDR1 KGHSH, CDR2 LQKENI. The CDR3, as DNA: TGTGCCAGCTCAGTCGACAGGGGGCGTAAAGAGACCCAGTACTTC. This gives the protein CASSVDRGRKETQYF.